These 10 T cell receptor beta chains were all obtained from the same sample, sequenced in a study of T cell repertoires in cytomegalovirus infection. Their antigens are not known. Via MiXCR, TCRdb re-called the reads, giving one row per CDR3 protein. This table has over 120,000 distinct CDR3 sequences, approximately 30% appearing once. Specimen: CD8+ T cells from cultured PBMCs, collected from culture after CMV antigen stimulation. These receptors were obtained from a human donor in good health (CMV status not recorded). Some clones in this sample may be carry-over from other donors' samples.

This sequence joins TRBV4-1 and TRBJ2-7; D might be TRBD1 (6 bases). Germline loops: CDR1 MGHRA, CDR2 YSYEKL. This CDR3 is 14 amino acids long. V was cut by 1 base and J by 5 bases, with 12 bases left in between. The CDR3 DNA reads as TGCGCCAGCAGCCAAGCGCAGGGGAGCGACGAGCAGTACTTC. Amino acids: CASSQAQGSDEQYF.

This clonotype showed up just a few times. The chain recombines TRBV27 with TRBJ2-3; D is perhaps TRBD2 (6 bases). V was cut by 6 bases and J by 2 bases, with 27 bases left in between. The CDR3 length is 19 residues. Germline lookup yields CDR1 MNHEY and CDR2 SMNVEV (reference sequence). The CDR3 DNA sequence: TGTGCCAGCAGCCCCAGGGACCCGAGCGGGCCAAGGAACACAGATACGCAGTATTTT. Residues: CASSPRDPSGPRNTDTQYF.

The chain has TRBV12-3 or TRBV12-4 and TRBJ1-3; D unclear. V was pared by 2 bases and J by 3 bases, with 2 bases between. The CDR3 spans 12 residues. The CDR3 is CASSLNGNTIYF. The CDR3 DNA is TGTGCCAGCAGTTTAAATGGAAACACCATATATTTT.

This clonotype was counted only a few times. The chain recombines TRBV15 with TRBJ1-2, with 10 bases identical to TRBD1. The germline V gene has CDR1 LNHNV and CDR2 YYDKDF (reference sequence). The CDR3 has 14 residues. Germline trimming cut 4 bases from V and 8 bases from J; bases unmatched to any gene: 7. The CDR3 protein is CATSIDRGPQGYTF. In DNA form, the CDR3 reads TGTGCCACCAGCATAGACAGGGGGCCTCAGGGCTACACCTTC.

Many counts were recorded for this clonotype. The chain has TRBV2 and TRBJ2-7, with TRBD1 matching over 8 bases. The trim removed 6 bases at V and 4 bases at J, leaving 5 bases unmatched. This CDR3 comprises 13 residues. Germline lookup yields CDR1 SNHLY and CDR2 FYNNEI. CDR3 DNA sequence: TGTGCCAGCAGCCCAGGGGGCTTGTACGAGCAGTACTTC. This codes for CASSPGGLYEQYF. The full variable domain, rest sourced from reference TRBV2 and TRBJ2-7, is EPEVTQTPSHQVTQMGQEVILRCVPISNHLYFYWYRQILGQKVEFLVSFYNNEISEKSEIFDDQFSVERPDGSNFTLKIRSTKLEDSAMYFCASSPGGLYEQYFGPGTRLTVT.

The rearrangement uses TRBV7-3 and TRBJ2-4; 9 bases are shared with TRBD1. Germline V lookup: CDR1 SGHTA, CDR2 FQGTGA. The CDR3 consists of 15 residues. Unmatched junction bases numbered 6, after V lost 6 bases and J lost 3 bases. CDR3 sequence reads: CASRALTGGKNIQYF. The CDR3 DNA follows: TGTGCCAGCAGGGCTCTGACAGGGGGCAAAAACATTCAGTACTTC.

This clonotype turned up a few times. This chain connects TRBV20-1 to TRBJ2-1, with TRBD1 identical over 7 bases. CDR1 DFQATT and CDR2 SNEGSKA come from the germline V gene (reference sequence). The V segment lost 0 bases and the J segment 4 bases; nucleotides outside the gene matches: 9. This CDR3 contains 16 residues. CDR3 in DNA: TGCAGTGCTAGAGATCGGGGACAGCTGCATTACAATGAGCAGTTCTTC. It encodes CSARDRGQLHYNEQFF.

This clonotype was detected a few times. This chain connects TRBV2 to TRBJ2-1, with D unresolved. Germline CDR1 and CDR2: SNHLY and FYNNEI. This CDR3 region has 15 residues. V was clipped by 6 bases and J by 5 bases, with 17 bases between them. The CDR3 is CASSDPSWLNNEQFF. The CDR3 DNA is TGTGCCAGCAGCGATCCCTCCTGGCTTAACAATGAGCAGTTCTTC. The full variable domain, completed using reference TRBV2 and TRBJ2-1, is EPEVTQTPSHQVTQMGQEVILRCVPISNHLYFYWYRQILGQKVEFLVSFYNNEISEKSEIFDDQFSVERPDGSNFTLKIRSTKLEDSAMYFCASSDPSWLNNEQFFGPGTRLTVL.

V gene TRBV25-1 combines with J gene TRBJ1-1, with TRBD1 as a possible D gene (5 bases). Trimming pared 4 bases from V and 0 bases from J, leaving 12 bases between. This CDR3 has 15 amino acids. CDR1 and CDR2 (germline): MGHDK, SYGVNS. CDR3 sequence (DNA): TGTGCCAGCAGTGGAGGGGCATCGATGAACACTGAAGCTTTCTTT. Residues: CASSGGASMNTEAFF.

This clonotype came up a few times. The chain employs TRBV20-1 and TRBJ2-7; 10 nucleotides align to TRBD2. The length of the CDR3 is 15 residues. Looked up from germline, CDR1 is DFQATT and CDR2 is SNEGSKA (reference sequence). V lost 5 bases and J lost 2; bases outside the gene matches: 9. This chain's CDR3 is CSAVKSGGDPYEQYF. CDR3 bases: TGCAGTGCTGTAAAGAGCGGGGGGGACCCCTACGAGCAGTACTTC.